This TCR beta chain was profiled in a study of OX40 agonist ivuxolimab in advanced cancers. Clones were read by immunoSEQ multiplex PCR, and TCRdb kept only the in-frame ones, dropping some. The sample has 50,000 to 85,000 clones; about nine tenths are singletons. Blood draws occurred at baseline, cycle 4 day 1, and cycle 7 day 1. Germline CDR1 and CDR2: MDHEN and SYDVKM. Trimming took 1 base from V and 1 from J, leaving 7 bases between them. There are 14 residues in the CDR3. To note about this clone: Its antigen remains unknown.

Findings and limits, study-wide: Clonal expansion was seen in CD4+ and CD8+ blood T cells by week 6 at 0.1 to 3.0 mg/kg. Expanded peripheral T cells had an undetermined antigen specificity.

The clonotype originates from an adult with an advanced solid tumor such as melanoma, head and neck, liver or kidney cancer. The sample consisted of CD4+ or CD8+ T cells sorted from blood, taken in a trial of the OX40 agonist ivuxolimab. The chain employs TRBV28 and TRBJ1-2; D ambiguous. For the CDR3, the DNA is TGTGCCAGCAGTTTATTTACACTTAACTATGGCTACACCTTC. It is translated as CASSLFTLNYGYTF.